What follows describes a single TCR beta chain. Its antigen is not yet known. No quality values exist for individual bases; no much larger clone is one base distant. To sequence the TCRbeta CDR3 region, genomic DNA was isolated from the sorted cells. The immunoSEQ Assay was used to sequence the TCRbeta CDR3 regions. TCRdb mirrors the immuneACCESS table, restricted to in-frame sequences. Some clones are absent from its copies; in checked studies, under half trace to an unresolved V gene, and the reason for the others is unknown. The sample yields approximately 65,000 clones; 70% to 90% were counted once. The ten largest clonotypes hold under 0.8% of the sample. The data stem from a study of OX40 agonist ivuxolimab in advanced cancers. Notes on the research overall: Ivuxolimab, which targeted the costimulatory receptor OX40 (CD134), was an agonistic, fully human IgG2 monoclonal antibody. The point of sequencing TCRbeta in the periphery was to test whether ivuxolimab changed TCR sequence diversity and drove clonal T-cell expansion. A male proportion of roughly 80% and a mean age of 60 years, ranging from 23 to 79, were recorded for the dose-escalation cohort. Intravenous ivuxolimab was administered to patients every 2 weeks at six dose levels: 0.01, 0.1, 0.3, 1.5, 3 and 10 mg/kg. Of the roughly 50 dose-escalation patients, hepatocellular carcinoma was present in 19, melanoma in roughly 15, renal cell carcinoma in 9 and head and neck cancer in 9. Partial responses were achieved by three dose-escalation patients, of whom one had hepatocellular carcinoma and two had cutaneous melanoma. Patients were allowed to have had prior anti-PD-1, anti-PD-L1 or anti-CTLA-4 therapy, and 40% of the dose-escalation patients had been treated with checkpoint inhibitors. The paper reports the monotherapy dose-escalation portion (N = 52 patients) of the phase I ivuxolimab trial.

The investigation overall reported the following: At doses of 0.1 to 3.0 mg/kg, clonal expansion of both CD4+ and CD8+ T cells in blood was seen between baseline and week 6. In the 0.1-3.0 mg/kg groups, partial responders had among the lowest normalized peripheral clonal expansion, particularly in CD8+ T cells. Which antigens the clonally expanded peripheral T cells were specific for was not determined. After ivuxolimab, expanded clones were on average more numerous among CD8+ T cells than among CD4+ T cells. Low levels of normalized T-cell clonal expansion were also seen in some patients who did not respond.

Patients with autoimmune disease history or receiving systemic immunosuppression were excluded from the trial. Peripheral blood for TCR sequencing was drawn from every dose cohort at baseline, at cycle 4 day 1 and at cycle 7 day 1. Samples were obtained from an open-label, multicenter, first-in-human phase I dose-escalation trial of ivuxolimab. Adults with locally advanced or metastatic melanoma, renal cell carcinoma, hepatocellular carcinoma or head and neck squamous cell carcinoma were enrolled in the trial. Before TCR sequencing, CD4+ T cells and CD8+ T cells from peripheral blood were sorted into separate populations. The CDR3 runs 13 amino acids, cysteine and phenylalanine included. This entry keeps only the CDR3 DNA: 39 bases, framed from base 1. Trimming costs V 5 bases and J 5 bases, and their ends lie 12 bases apart. The germline V gene supplies CDR1 SGHVS and CDR2 FNYEAQ.

Recombination joined TRBV7-6 with TRBJ1-1; possibly the D gene is TRBD1, per 5 matching bases. The sequences come from CD4+ or CD8+ T cells sorted from blood, collected in a trial of the OX40 agonist ivuxolimab. This TCR came from an adult with an advanced solid tumor such as melanoma, head and neck, liver or kidney cancer. The CDR3 protein sequence reads: CASSRRGGTEAFF. The DNA sequence reads TGTGCCAGCAGCCGCCGGGGGGGAACTGAAGCTTTCTTT.